The 10 T cell receptor beta chains listed next were all sequenced from one sample in a study of early T cells in non-severe SARS-CoV-2 infection. Each CDR3 protein gets one entry after TCRdb re-called the 5' RACE reads with MiXCR. The repertoire holds tens of thousands of distinct CDR3 sequences, with approximately 13% as singletons. The source material was whole blood. The receptor source for this set is an adult who was a healthcare worker with PCR-confirmed SARS-CoV-2 infection or an uninfected control (not recorded which).

The chain has TRBV6-1 and TRBJ1-4; D not resolved. This CDR3 comprises 16 residues. V lost 6 bases to trimming and J lost 2 bases, with 16 bases between them. Per germline, CDR1 MNHNS and CDR2 SASEGT. The DNA for the CDR3 is TGTGCCAGCAGCCCCAGGAGGGCAAGCACTAATGAAAAACTGTTTTTT. Encoded protein: CASSPRRASTNEKLFF.

J is TRBJ2-3 and V is TRBV5-1; D is undetermined. Germline V gene data show CDR1 as SGHRS and CDR2 as YFSETQ. Trimming took 0 bases from V and 1 from J, leaving 9 bases between them. The length of the CDR3 is 15 residues. CDR3 sequence (DNA): TGCGCCAGCAGCTTGGCCGGCATTGGCACAGATACGCAGTATTTT. Protein sequence: CASSLAGIGTDTQYF.

Many counts were recorded for this clonotype. The V call is TRBV18, the J call TRBJ2-5, with D uncertain. Trimming cost V 1 base and J 5 bases, with 5 bases left between them. Germline V gene lookup returns CDR1 KGHSH and CDR2 LQKENI. CDR3 length: 12 amino acids. This chain's CDR3 is CASSPRGETQYF. The CDR3 bases are TGTGCCAGCTCACCACGTGGGGAGACCCAGTACTTC.

This clonotype was counted between two and nine times. The rearrangement uses TRBV10-3 and TRBJ2-3, with 13 bases fitting TRBD2. Trimming removed 5 bases from V and 4 bases from J; junction bases left unmatched: 3. Looked up from germline, CDR1 is ENHRY and CDR2 is SYGVKD. This CDR3 has 15 residues. The CDR3 DNA reads TGTGCCATCAGTTGGACTAGCGGGAGCGCAGATACGCAGTATTTT. Encoded protein: CAISWTSGSADTQYF.

This clonotype was detected many times. The rearrangement uses TRBV18 and TRBJ2-1; D uncertain. CDR3 size: 14 residues. V was trimmed by 2 bases and J by 2 bases, leaving 7 bases between them. CDR1 is KGHSH and CDR2 is LQKENI in the germline V gene. CDR3 region: CASSPAQTYNEQFF. CDR3 sequence (DNA): TGTGCCAGCTCACCAGCCCAGACCTACAATGAGCAGTTCTTC.

This clonotype appeared many times. This chain links TRBV5-1 with TRBJ2-3; 7 nucleotides align to TRBD2. V lost 4 bases and J lost 2; bases outside the gene matches: 10. Germline CDR1 is SGHRS and CDR2 is YFSETQ. This CDR3 comprises 16 residues. The CDR3 DNA reads TGCGCCAGCAGCCTCCCTAGCGGTACTGTCACAGATACGCAGTATTTT. Translating gives CASSLPSGTVTDTQYF.

This chain joins TRBV7-2 and TRBJ2-2; 13 bases map to TRBD2. Trimming took 1 base from V and 7 from J; bases not matched to a gene: 6. Germline V gene data show CDR1 as SGHTA and CDR2 as FQGNSA. The CDR3 has 17 residues. CDR3 bases: TGTGCCAGCAGCTTAGTACTAGCGGGAGGGCCGGACGGGGAGCTGTTTTTT. Translating it yields CASSLVLAGGPDGELFF.

About this clonotype itself: Since the CDR3 does not end with the conserved phenylalanine or tryptophan, this likely comes from a read error. The V gene is TRBV6-5, the J gene TRBJ1-6, with D possibly TRBD1 on 5 matching bases. This CDR3 region has 13 residues. Looked up from germline, CDR1 is MNHEY and CDR2 is SVGAGI. With 2 bases removed from V and 10 bases from J, the gap between germline ends came to 9 bases. As DNA, the CDR3 is TGTGCCAGCAGTTACGGGGGAGGCTCACCCCTCCACTCT. This codes for CASSYGGGSPLHS.

This clonotype appeared a few times. This rearrangement joins TRBV20-1 to TRBJ2-1, with 7 bases lining up with TRBD1. J lost 3 bases, V lost 5 bases, and 7 bases had no gene match. Germline V gene lookup returns CDR1 DFQATT and CDR2 SNEGSKA (reference sequence). This CDR3 spans 14 amino acids. The CDR3 sequence is CSADRDSFYNEQFF. The CDR3, as DNA: TGCAGTGCTGACCGGGACAGCTTCTACAATGAGCAGTTCTTC.

The V call is TRBV6-2 or TRBV6-3, the J call TRBJ2-1; 9 bases are a match to TRBD2. The junction had 14 bases not matched to a gene; V was cut back by 7 bases and J by 10 bases. The CDR3 is 15 residues long. The germline V gene has CDR1 MNHEY and CDR2 SVGEGT. The CDR3 region is CASTPRVSGSHEQFF. The DNA of the CDR3 is TGTGCCAGCACTCCGAGGGTTAGCGGGAGTCACGAGCAGTTCTTC.